This T cell receptor (beta chain) derives from a study of T cell repertoires in cytomegalovirus infection. Study observations and caveats: Ex vivo responses were dominated by HLA-C-restricted CMV-specific TCR beta clonotypes.

The CDR3 consists of 15 residues. The V gene's germline CDR1 is SGDLS and CDR2 YYNGEE. V lost 4 bases and J 1 base, leaving 14 bases between the germline ends. This clonotype has a single count. What it binds is not known. TCRdb re-derived calls from the reads in MiXCR, one entry per CDR3 protein. Counted here are around 740,000 distinct CDR3 sequences, about 40% occurring once; the ten biggest clones make up about 2.8%. The chain couples TRBV9 to TRBJ1-1; maybe TRBD1 (5 bases). Source material: PBMCs. The TCR was taken from a human donor in good health (CMV status not recorded). Some clones in this sample may be carry-over from other donors' samples. The CDR3 region is CASSPSVGANTEAFF. The DNA of the CDR3 is TGTGCCAGCAGCCCATCGGTCGGGGCGAACACTGAAGCTTTCTTT.